Listed below are T cell receptor beta chains from one sample, sequenced in a study of regulatory T cells in long-lasting Graves disease. From the multiplex PCR reads, TCRdb called clonotypes with MiXCR, one entry per CDR3 protein. The sample lists about 560,000 distinct CDR3 sequences, about 15% occurring once. The sample also formed part of further work on T cells in Graves' hyperthyroidism and ophthalmopathy.

The sequences come from peripheral blood mononuclear cells (PBMCs), collected at new diagnosis, from a patient treated with antithyroid drugs. The source of these receptors is a man between 18 and 29 years old with Graves disease. Each CDR3 is given with its conserved first and last residue. Fields, in order: V gene, clone size, J gene, D gene, CDR3 DNA, CDR3 protein. D genes are given only for firm matches. Expanded clones are given a class, and other clones once, few, many or no size at all.

v_call: TRBV20-1; clone_size: -; j_call: TRBJ1-4; d_call: -; cdr3_nt: TGCAGTGCTAGGGAAACTGACCAGGGAAAACTGTTTTTT; cdr3_aa: CSARETDQGKLFF
v_call: TRBV5-1; clone_size: many; j_call: TRBJ2-1; d_call: -; cdr3_nt: TGCGCCAGCAGCTTGGTCGGGCACAATGAGCAGTTCTTC; cdr3_aa: CASSLVGHNEQFF
v_call: TRBV12-3/TRBV12-4; clone_size: few; j_call: TRBJ2-7; d_call: -; cdr3_nt: TGTGCCAGCAGCCAGAACTGGGCGGGTCTGATGGGGGAGCAGTACTTC; cdr3_aa: CASSQNWAGLMGEQYF
v_call: TRBV20-1; clone_size: -; j_call: TRBJ2-7; d_call: TRBD2; cdr3_nt: TGCAGTGCTAGGGGCCCGGCTAGCGGGAGCAACGAGCAGTACTTC; cdr3_aa: CSARGPASGSNEQYF
v_call: TRBV5-5; clone_size: few; j_call: TRBJ2-5; d_call: -; cdr3_nt: TGTGCCAGCAGCAAGGGGCAAGAGACCCAGTACTTC; cdr3_aa: CASSKGQETQYF
v_call: TRBV18; clone_size: few; j_call: TRBJ2-1; d_call: -; cdr3_nt: TGTGCCAGCTCACTTGCGTCTTCGCAGGGGTACAATGAGCAGTTCTTC; cdr3_aa: CASSLASSQGYNEQFF
v_call: TRBV7-9; clone_size: few; j_call: TRBJ2-6; d_call: -; cdr3_nt: TGTGCCAGCAGCCTCGGGGCACCCTCTGGGGCCAACGTCCTGACTTTC; cdr3_aa: CASSLGAPSGANVLTF
v_call: TRBV27; clone_size: -; j_call: TRBJ1-6; d_call: -; cdr3_nt: TGTGCCAGCAGCCCCCGGCCGGGTTCACCCCTCCACTTT; cdr3_aa: CASSPRPGSPLHF
v_call: TRBV2; clone_size: few; j_call: TRBJ2-3; d_call: TRBD2; cdr3_nt: TGTGCCAACAGCGGGACTAGCGGGAGTACAGATACGCAGTATTTT; cdr3_aa: CANSGTSGSTDTQYF
v_call: TRBV5-1; clone_size: -; j_call: TRBJ2-5; d_call: -; cdr3_nt: TGCGCCAGCAGCTTCGAAGGAAGACTTATGGTCCAAGAGACCCAGTACTTC; cdr3_aa: CASSFEGRLMVQETQYF
v_call: TRBV6-2/TRBV6-3; clone_size: few; j_call: TRBJ2-1; d_call: -; cdr3_nt: TGCGCCAGCAGTGAGAGTGGCAGGGGAAATGAGCAGTTCTTC; cdr3_aa: CASSESGRGNEQFF
v_call: TRBV19; clone_size: -; j_call: TRBJ1-5; d_call: -; cdr3_nt: TGTGCCAGTAGTATAAGTAGAGTCCTCAATCAGCCCCAGCATTTT; cdr3_aa: CASSISRVLNQPQHF
v_call: TRBV5-1; clone_size: few; j_call: TRBJ1-4; d_call: -; cdr3_nt: TGCGCCAGCAGCTTAGGGGGGTTCGGCGAAAAACTGTTTTTT; cdr3_aa: CASSLGGFGEKLFF
v_call: TRBV7-9; clone_size: -; j_call: TRBJ2-7; d_call: TRBD2; cdr3_nt: TGTGCCAGCAGCTCGACTAGCAGGACGTTCTACGAGCAGTACTTC; cdr3_aa: CASSSTSRTFYEQYF
v_call: TRBV29-1; clone_size: many; j_call: TRBJ2-2; d_call: -; cdr3_nt: TGCAGCGTTGAAGAAGGGGTCGCCGGGGAGCTGTTTTTT; cdr3_aa: CSVEEGVAGELFF
v_call: TRBV7-9; clone_size: few; j_call: TRBJ1-2; d_call: TRBD1; cdr3_nt: TGTGCCAGCAGCTCCCTCGGACAGGGGATTTCCAATGGCTACACCTTC; cdr3_aa: CASSSLGQGISNGYTF
v_call: TRBV3-1; clone_size: many; j_call: TRBJ2-7; d_call: -; cdr3_nt: TGTGCCAGCAGCCAGAGATATTACGAGCAGTACTTC; cdr3_aa: CASSQRYYEQYF
v_call: TRBV5-1; clone_size: -; j_call: TRBJ2-5; d_call: TRBD1; cdr3_nt: TGCGCCAGCAGCAGCGGACAGGGTTCACAAGAGACCCAGTACTTC; cdr3_aa: CASSSGQGSQETQYF
v_call: TRBV7-8; clone_size: -; j_call: TRBJ2-2; d_call: -; cdr3_nt: TGCGCCAGCAGCCGCCCGCAAGTCAGGTCAGGAACCGGGGAGCTGTTTTTT; cdr3_aa: CASSRPQVRSGTGELFF
v_call: TRBV2; clone_size: many; j_call: TRBJ2-7; d_call: TRBD2; cdr3_nt: TGTGCCAGCAGTGTATCTAGCGGGGGTACCTACGAGCAGTACTTC; cdr3_aa: CASSVSSGGTYEQYF
v_call: TRBV5-1; clone_size: few; j_call: TRBJ2-3; d_call: TRBD2; cdr3_nt: TGCGCCAGCAGCCTAGGGACTAGCGCACACACAAGGGATACGCAGTATTTT; cdr3_aa: CASSLGTSAHTRDTQYF
v_call: TRBV2; clone_size: many; j_call: TRBJ2-7; d_call: TRBD1; cdr3_nt: TGTGCCAGCAGTGAAAAACGGACAGGCCATGGCGAGCAGTACTTC; cdr3_aa: CASSEKRTGHGEQYF
v_call: TRBV6-2/TRBV6-3; clone_size: few; j_call: TRBJ2-1; d_call: -; cdr3_nt: TGTGCCAGCAGACGTAAACCGTACAATGAGCAGTTCTTC; cdr3_aa: CASRRKPYNEQFF
v_call: TRBV7-3; clone_size: -; j_call: TRBJ1-1; d_call: -; cdr3_nt: TGTGCCAGCAGCTATTCTCTTCGTCAAGCTGAAGCTTTCTTT; cdr3_aa: CASSYSLRQAEAFF
v_call: TRBV24-1; clone_size: -; j_call: TRBJ2-2; d_call: -; cdr3_nt: TGTGCCACCAGTGCTCAGGGACCCAACACCGGGGAGCTGTTTTTT; cdr3_aa: CATSAQGPNTGELFF
v_call: TRBV20-1; clone_size: once; j_call: TRBJ2-1; d_call: TRBD2; cdr3_nt: TGCAGTGCTAGAGATGGGAGGACTAGCGATGACAATGAGCAGTTCTTC; cdr3_aa: CSARDGRTSDDNEQFF
v_call: TRBV7-3; clone_size: many; j_call: TRBJ2-1; d_call: TRBD1; cdr3_nt: TGTGCCAGCAGCCAGGGACAGAGGGTGGCCAATGAGCAGTTCTTC; cdr3_aa: CASSQGQRVANEQFF
v_call: TRBV7-2; clone_size: many; j_call: TRBJ2-1; d_call: TRBD1; cdr3_nt: TGTGCCAGCAGCCCTGGGCAGGTAGGGGGCTTACGTCGGAATGAGCAGTTCTTC; cdr3_aa: CASSPGQVGGLRRNEQFF
v_call: TRBV18; clone_size: many; j_call: TRBJ2-5; d_call: -; cdr3_nt: TGTGCCAGCTCACCAGACCTAGGGGAGACCCAGTACTTC; cdr3_aa: CASSPDLGETQYF
v_call: TRBV7-9; clone_size: many; j_call: TRBJ2-5; d_call: -; cdr3_nt: TGTGCCAGCAGCTTAACCGTGTACCAAGAGACCCAGTACTTC; cdr3_aa: CASSLTVYQETQYF
v_call: TRBV29-1; clone_size: few; j_call: TRBJ2-7; d_call: -; cdr3_nt: TGCAGCGTTCAGTTTCAGGAGAACTCCTACGAGCAGTACTTC; cdr3_aa: CSVQFQENSYEQYF
v_call: TRBV7-3; clone_size: many; j_call: TRBJ1-3; d_call: -; cdr3_nt: TGTGCCAGCAGCTTAAGCGGGGGGCCTGGAAACACCATATATTTT; cdr3_aa: CASSLSGGPGNTIYF
v_call: TRBV5-1; clone_size: many; j_call: TRBJ2-1; d_call: -; cdr3_nt: TGCGCCAGCAGCTTGGCGGGGGGACAGGCCTACAATGAGCAGTTCTTC; cdr3_aa: CASSLAGGQAYNEQFF
v_call: TRBV2; clone_size: -; j_call: TRBJ2-3; d_call: -; cdr3_nt: TGTGCCAGCAGTGAATCATGGAGGGGCACAGATACGCAGTATTTT; cdr3_aa: CASSESWRGTDTQYF
v_call: TRBV9; clone_size: -; j_call: TRBJ2-5; d_call: TRBD1; cdr3_nt: TGTGCCAGCAGCGTAACAGCTTGGACAGGGAAAGAGGAGACCCAGTACTTC; cdr3_aa: CASSVTAWTGKEETQYF
v_call: TRBV3-1; clone_size: many; j_call: TRBJ2-5; d_call: -; cdr3_nt: TGTGCCAGCAGCCGCGGGACAGTGAGACAAGAGACCCAGTACTTC; cdr3_aa: CASSRGTVRQETQYF
v_call: TRBV2; clone_size: many; j_call: TRBJ2-3; d_call: TRBD2; cdr3_nt: TGTGCCAGCAGCGCTAGCGGGAGGCCCAGCACAGATACGCAGTATTTT; cdr3_aa: CASSASGRPSTDTQYF
v_call: TRBV24-1; clone_size: -; j_call: TRBJ2-1; d_call: TRBD2; cdr3_nt: TGTGCCACTGGACCCCGGGGGGTGGGGTCCTACAATGAGCAGTTCTTC; cdr3_aa: CATGPRGVGSYNEQFF
v_call: TRBV24-1; clone_size: few; j_call: TRBJ2-1; d_call: -; cdr3_nt: TGTGCCACCAGTGCAAGTAGCGCAAGCTCCTACAATGAGCAGTTCTTC; cdr3_aa: CATSASSASSYNEQFF
v_call: TRBV28; clone_size: many; j_call: TRBJ2-1; d_call: TRBD2; cdr3_nt: TGTGCCAGCAGTTTTCTTTTCCGGACTAGCGGGAGCAATGAGCAGTTCTTC; cdr3_aa: CASSFLFRTSGSNEQFF